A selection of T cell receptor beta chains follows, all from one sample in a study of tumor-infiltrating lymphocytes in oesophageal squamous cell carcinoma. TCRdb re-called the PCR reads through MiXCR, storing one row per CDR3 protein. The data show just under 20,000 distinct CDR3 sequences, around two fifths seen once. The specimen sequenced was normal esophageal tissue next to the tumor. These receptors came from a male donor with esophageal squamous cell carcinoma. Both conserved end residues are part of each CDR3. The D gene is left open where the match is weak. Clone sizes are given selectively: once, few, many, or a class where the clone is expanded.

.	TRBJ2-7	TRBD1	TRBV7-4	TGTGCCAGCAGCTGGGGGACAGGGATTGAGCAGTACTTC	CASSWGTGIEQYF
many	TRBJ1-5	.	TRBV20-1	TGCAGTGCTAGAGATATTGGAGGGGGGAGGGGGCCCCAGCATTTT	CSARDIGGGRGPQHF
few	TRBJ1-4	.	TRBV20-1	TGCAGTGCTAGAGGTCGTAGGCTACGAAAGGAATCAACTAATGAAAAACTGTTTTTT	CSARGRRLRKESTNEKLFF
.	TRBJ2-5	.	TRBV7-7	TGTGCTAGCAGCTTAGGGGTCAGGACGGATCAAGAGTTCTTC	CASSLGVRTDQEFF
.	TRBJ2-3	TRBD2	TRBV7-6	TGTGCCAGCAGCTCCTCCGGGACTAGCGGGGTCACAGATACGCAGTATTTT	CASSSSGTSGVTDTQYF
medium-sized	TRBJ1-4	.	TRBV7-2	TGTGCCAGCAGCTTAGTTGGAGGAGGGGGAAAACTGTTTTTT	CASSLVGGGGKLFF
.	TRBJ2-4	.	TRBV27	TGTGCCAGCAGTTATCCGGGACACGCGAACACTGAAGCTTTCTTC	CASSYPGHANTEAFF
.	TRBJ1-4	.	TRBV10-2	TGCGCCAGCACTGACGGGCGGAACGAAAAACTGTTTTTT	CASTDGRNEKLFF
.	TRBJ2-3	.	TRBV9	TGTGCCAGCAGCGTATTGGGTACAGATACGCAGTATTTT	CASSVLGTDTQYF
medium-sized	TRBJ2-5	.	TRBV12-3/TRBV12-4	TGTGCCAGCAGTTTAGACAGCGGAGCTCAAGAGACCCAGTACTTC	CASSLDSGAQETQYF
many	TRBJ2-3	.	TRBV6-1	TGTGCCAGCAAACCCTCATGGGGGGATACGCAGTATTTT	CASKPSWGDTQYF
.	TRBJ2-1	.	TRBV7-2	TGTGCCAGCAGCTTAGGTTGGCTCTCCAATGAGCAGTTCTTC	CASSLGWLSNEQFF
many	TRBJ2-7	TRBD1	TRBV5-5	TGTGCCAGCAGCTCGGTAGGGGGCTATTACGAGCAGTACTTC	CASSSVGGYYEQYF
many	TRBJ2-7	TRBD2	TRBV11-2	TGTGCCAGCAGCTCAGGGACTAGCGTGGGTGAGCAGTACTTC	CASSSGTSVGEQYF
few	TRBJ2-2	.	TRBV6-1	TGTGCCAGCAAGAACACCGGGGAGCTGTTTTTT	CASKNTGELFF
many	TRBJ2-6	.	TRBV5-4	TGCGCCAGCAGCTTGGTGCAGCTCAGCTCTGGGGCCAACGTCCTGACTTTC	CASSLVQLSSGANVLTF
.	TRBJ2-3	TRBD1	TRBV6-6	TGTGCCAGCAGTTACGTGTCAGGGGGTGTTACAGATACGCAGTATTTT	CASSYVSGGVTDTQYF
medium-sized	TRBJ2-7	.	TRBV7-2	TGTGCCAGCAGCTTAGCGTACGGAGCAGACGAGCAGTACTTC	CASSLAYGADEQYF
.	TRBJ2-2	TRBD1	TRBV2	TGTGCCAGCAGTGAGACCGGGACAGGGTGGACCGGGGAGCTGTTTTTT	CASSETGTGWTGELFF
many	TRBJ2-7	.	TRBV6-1	TGTGCCAGCACCCCAACCGCCTCGAGCTCCTACGAGCAGTACTTC	CASTPTASSSYEQYF
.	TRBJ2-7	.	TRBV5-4	TGTGCCAGCAGCCCTGGCGGATACGAGCAGTACTTC	CASSPGGYEQYF
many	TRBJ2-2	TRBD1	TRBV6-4	TGTGCCAGCAGTGGACAGGGGGAAACCGGGGAGCTGTTTTTT	CASSGQGETGELFF
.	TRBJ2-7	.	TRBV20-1	TGCAGTGCTAGAAGATGGGGGACTGCCCTCTTTGGCGAGCAGTACTTC	CSARRWGTALFGEQYF
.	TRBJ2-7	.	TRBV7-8	TGTGCCAGCGAGTCCCTTAGTTCGGACGAGCAGTACTTC	CASESLSSDEQYF
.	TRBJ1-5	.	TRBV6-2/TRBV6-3	TGTGCCAGCAGTTACGGGAGCAATCAGCCCCAGCATTTT	CASSYGSNQPQHF
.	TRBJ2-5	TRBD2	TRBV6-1	TGTGCCAGCAGTGATAGCGGGCGAGAGACCCAGTACTTC	CASSDSGRETQYF
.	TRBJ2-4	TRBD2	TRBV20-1	TGCAGTGCCCCCGGGACTACGGGGAACATTCAGTACTTC	CSAPGTTGNIQYF
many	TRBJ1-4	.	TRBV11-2	TGTGCCAGCAGCCTACCCGGAGGAGGCGAAAAACTGTTTTTT	CASSLPGGGEKLFF
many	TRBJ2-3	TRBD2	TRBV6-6	TGTGCCAGCAGTTACGGACTAGCGGGAGGCTTGGGTACAGATACGCAGTATTTT	CASSYGLAGGLGTDTQYF
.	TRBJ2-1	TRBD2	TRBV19	TGTGCCAGTAGTATTCTTTCGCGGGGGGGGCGACTTACAGATGAGCAGTTCTTC	CASSILSRGGRLTDEQFF
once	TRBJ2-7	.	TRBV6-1	TGTGCCAGCAGTGACACAGGGACCTACGAGCAGTACTTC	CASSDTGTYEQYF
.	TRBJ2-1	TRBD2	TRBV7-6	TGTGCCAGCAGCTCGTCTAGACTGGGGGGGAATGAGCAGTTCTTC	CASSSSRLGGNEQFF
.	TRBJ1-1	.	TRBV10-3	TGTGCCATCAGTTCAACAGGGAACACTGAAGCTTTCTTT	CAISSTGNTEAFF
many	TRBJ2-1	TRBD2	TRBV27	TGTGCCAGCAGGAGCGGGAGCGTTCGGGAGCAGTTCTTC	CASRSGSVREQFF
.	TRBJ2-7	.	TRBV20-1	TGCAGTGCTAGATACGGCGCCTCCTACGAGCAGTACTTC	CSARYGASYEQYF
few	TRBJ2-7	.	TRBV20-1	TGCAGTGCTAGATCGGGGAACTACGAGCAGTACTTC	CSARSGNYEQYF
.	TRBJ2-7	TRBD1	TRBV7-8	TGTGCCAGCAGCTTGGGTGTGGGGGGACAGGGGAGCTCCTACGAGCAGTACTTC	CASSLGVGGQGSSYEQYF
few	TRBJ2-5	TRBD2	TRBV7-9	TGTGCCAGCAGCGCGGGGGACCAAGAGACCCAGTACTTC	CASSAGDQETQYF
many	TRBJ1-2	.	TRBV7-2	TGTGCCAGCAGCTTAGCACTTGGCAGGGACTATGGCTACACCTTC	CASSLALGRDYGYTF
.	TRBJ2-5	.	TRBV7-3	TGTGCCAGCAGTTTACGGGGGAGTGAGACACAGTACTTC	CASSLRGSETQYF
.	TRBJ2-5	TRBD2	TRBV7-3	TGTGCCAGCAGCGATTCCAGACTAGCGGGATGGGAGACCCAGTACTTC	CASSDSRLAGWETQYF
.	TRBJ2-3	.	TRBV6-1	TGTGCCAGCAGTGAAGGTTGGGGGGGCTCCTCCTACGAGCAGTACTTT	CASSEGWGGSSYEQYF
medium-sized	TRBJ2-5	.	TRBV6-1	TGTGCCAGCACCCAACAGGGAGGAGGTGAGACCCAGTACTTC	CASTQQGGGETQYF
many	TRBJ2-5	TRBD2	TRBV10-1	TGCGCCAGCAGTGAGTCGTCGAGCGGGAGTATAGGTGAGCAGTACTTC	CASSESSSGSIGEQYF
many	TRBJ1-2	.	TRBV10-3	TGTGCCACCACGGGTGGAACGTCGCTCTATGGCTACACCTTC	CATTGGTSLYGYTF
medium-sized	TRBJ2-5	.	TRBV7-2	TGTGCCAGCAGTCCTACTCAGACGGAGACCCAGTACTTC	CASSPTQTETQYF
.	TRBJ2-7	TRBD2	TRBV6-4	TGTGCCAGCAGGGGACTATCCAGCCGGAACAATGAGCAGTACTTC	CASRGLSSRNNEQYF
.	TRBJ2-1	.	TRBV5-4	TGCGCCAGCAGCTTGGTCCCGAGAAGATCCGCCGGGGGAAGCTCCTACAATGAGCAGTTCTTC	CASSLVPRRSAGGSSYNEQFF
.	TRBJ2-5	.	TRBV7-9	TGTGCCAGCAGCACAAGGACCGGGACTTCAGAGACCCAGTACTTC	CASSTRTGTSETQYF
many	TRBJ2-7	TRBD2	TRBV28	TGTGCCAGCTCCTTCGCGGGAGAGGTGGGCGAGCAGTACTTC	CASSFAGEVGEQYF
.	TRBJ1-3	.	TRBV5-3	TGTGCCAGCAGCCAAAGATCTGGAAACACCATATATTTT	CASSQRSGNTIYF
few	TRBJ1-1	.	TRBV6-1	TGTGCCAGCATTCTACAGGGTATGAACACTGAAGCTTTCTTT	CASILQGMNTEAFF
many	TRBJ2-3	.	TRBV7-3	TGTGCCAGCAGCTTAACTGGTGAACTCACCGGGGAGCTGTATTTT	CASSLTGELTGELYF